This TCR beta chain came from a study of radiation and T cells in renal cell carcinoma. Study-wide context: Nephrectomy followed 15 Gy stereotactic body radiation by 4 weeks.

Using immunoSEQ multiplex PCR, the repertoire was profiled, and TCRdb retains in-frame clones only, with some absent. The table shows around 130,000 clones, with roughly four fifths occurring only once. The CDR3 has 14 residues. V gave up 6 bases and J gave up 5 bases; unmatched junction bases: 12. Germline-derived CDR1 and CDR2 are SQVTM and ANQGSEA. This sample's time point: blood 2 weeks post-SBRT. Treatment here: 15 Gy SBRT to primary tumor, nephrectomy 4 weeks later. Clear cell pathology was present in this patient's renal cell carcinoma. The V gene is TRBV29-1, the J gene TRBJ1-2; 7 bases are shared with TRBD1. Sequences were derived from blood, sampled from a patient whose treatment included radiotherapy and nephrectomy. This clonotype was sampled from an older woman with renal cell carcinoma. The CDR3 DNA reads as TGCAGCGTGGCTATGACAGGGTCCGGGTATGGCTACACCTTC. Translating gives CSVAMTGSGYGYTF.